This T cell receptor (beta chain) was obtained from a study of cytomegalovirus exposure and HLA in healthy donors. Findings of the study overall: According to a subsequent analysis, TCR clusters identified in the first cohort showed a tendency to co-occur across the approximately 130 validation repertoires. The study labeled 150 to 200 TCR beta chains cytomegalovirus-associated.

This clone was counted once. Its target is not known. The protocol was immunoSEQ multiplex PCR, while the TCRdb copy is restricted to in-frame clones and leaves out a portion. Of about 200,000 clones in the sample, about 81% were seen once. Germline loops: CDR1 SSHAT, CDR2 FNYEAQ (reference sequence). The CDR3 spans 18 residues. The ends lost 1 base at V and 9 bases at J; junction bases unmatched: 11. The donors formed part of the approximately 120-subject validation cohort, distinct from the 666-subject first cohort. Sequencing was carried out using PBMCs. The receptor was derived from a woman aged 30 to 39 in good health and CMV-seronegative. This chain joins TRBV7-7 and TRBJ2-1; 14 bases align to TRBD2. This chain's CDR3 is CASSLETPGTSGRGEQFF. CDR3 bases: TGTGCCAGCAGCTTAGAAACCCCCGGGACTAGCGGGAGAGGTGAGCAGTTCTTC.